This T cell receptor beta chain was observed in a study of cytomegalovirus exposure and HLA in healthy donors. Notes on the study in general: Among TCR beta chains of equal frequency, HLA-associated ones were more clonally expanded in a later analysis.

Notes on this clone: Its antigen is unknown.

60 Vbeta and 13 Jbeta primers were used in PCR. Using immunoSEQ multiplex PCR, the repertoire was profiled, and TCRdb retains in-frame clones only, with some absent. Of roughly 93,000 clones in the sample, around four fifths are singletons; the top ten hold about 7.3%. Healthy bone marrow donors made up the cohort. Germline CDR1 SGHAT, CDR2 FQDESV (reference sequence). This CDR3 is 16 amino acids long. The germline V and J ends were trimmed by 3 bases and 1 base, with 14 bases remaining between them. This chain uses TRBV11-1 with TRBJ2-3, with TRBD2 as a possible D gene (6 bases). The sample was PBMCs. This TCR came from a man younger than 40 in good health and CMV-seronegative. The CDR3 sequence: CASSFRGGRGTDTQYF. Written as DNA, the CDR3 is TGTGCCAGCAGCTTCCGGGGAGGCAGGGGCACAGATACGCAGTATTTT.